The 9 T cell receptor beta chains given below trace back to one sample, sequenced in a study of OX40 agonist ivuxolimab in advanced cancers. Assay used: immunoSEQ multiplex PCR; TCRdb lists only in-frame clones, some missing. Among almost 80,000 clones, approximately 80% were seen once, and the ten largest hold 0.4% to 0.5%. The sample consisted of CD4+ or CD8+ T cells sorted from blood, taken in a trial of the OX40 agonist ivuxolimab. The receptor source for this set is an adult with an advanced solid tumor such as melanoma, head and neck, liver or kidney cancer.

The CDR3 nucleotides read TGTGCCAGCAGCCCCTCCGGGGTCGGGAACACTGAAGCTTTCTTT. It is translated as CASSPSGVGNTEAFF. The rearrangement joins TRBV11-3 to TRBJ1-1, with D unclear. From germline, CDR1 is SGHNT and CDR2 YENEEA. This CDR3 region has 15 residues. Trimming cost V 5 bases and J 1 base, with 14 bases left between them.

This clone was seen a handful of times. The chain is built from TRBV6-5 and TRBJ1-4; no clear D gene. V was pared by 7 bases and J by 7 bases, with 16 bases between. The CDR3 covers 14 residues. CDR1 and CDR2 from the germline V gene are MNHEY and SVGAGI. This CDR3 reads CASTFNGSGEKLFF. DNA for the CDR3: TGTGCCAGCACCTTTAATGGGTCAGGTGAAAAACTGTTTTTT.

V is TRBV28 and J is TRBJ2-2; TRBD2 agrees at 10 bases. Per the germline V gene, CDR1 is MDHEN and CDR2 is SYDVKM. This CDR3 is built from 16 residues. V lost 5 bases to trimming and J lost 2 bases; unmatched junction nucleotides: 5. The CDR3 DNA reads as TGTGCCAGCAGTACCATAGCGGGAGGCAACACCGGGGAGCTGTTTTTT. Protein product: CASSTIAGGNTGELFF. The complete variable domain, with remaining parts taken from reference TRBV28 and TRBJ2-2, reads DVKVTQSSRYLVKRTGEKVFLECVQDMDHENMFWYRQDPGLGLRLIYFSYDVKMKEKGDIPEGYSVSREKKERFSLILESASTNQTSMYLCASSTIAGGNTGELFFGEGSRLTVL.

The chain employs TRBV18 and TRBJ2-2; D is possibly TRBD1 or TRBD2 (5 bases each). Trimming shortened V by 5 bases and J by 5 bases, and 15 bases separated the two germline ends. This CDR3 has 15 residues. The germline CDR1 and CDR2 sequences are KGHSH and LQKENI. CDR3 nucleotides: TGTGCCAGCTCATCGGACAAGAGGGGAACCGGGGAGCTGTTTTTT. Protein product: CASSSDKRGTGELFF.

A note on this clone: The same CDR3 is also encoded by other DNA sequences in this sample. The chain uses TRBV18 and TRBJ1-3; unclear D gene. Trimming took 2 bases from V and 7 from J, leaving 9 bases between them. From germline, CDR1 is KGHSH and CDR2 LQKENI. This CDR3 contains 13 residues. Here the CDR3 DNA reads TGTGCCAGCTCACCATCAGGAGCCAACACCATATATTTT. Amino acid sequence: CASSPSGANTIYF. Looking up the rest from reference TRBV18 and TRBJ1-3 gives the full variable domain: NAGVMQNPRHLVRRRGQEARLRCSPMKGHSHVYWYRQLPEEGLKFMVYLQKENIIDESGMPKERFSAEFPKEGPSILRIQQVVRGDSAAYFCASSPSGANTIYFGEGSWLTVV.

The chain recombines TRBV5-1 with TRBJ2-5; D may be TRBD1 or TRBD2 (5 bases each). Trimming pared 4 bases from V and 5 bases from J, leaving 9 bases between. The germline V gene has CDR1 SGHRS and CDR2 YFSETQ. The CDR3 spans 12 residues. Here the CDR3 reads CASSPEGETQYF. CDR3 sequence (DNA): TGCGCCAGCAGCCCCGAGGGGGAGACCCAGTACTTC.

The chain employs TRBV2 and TRBJ1-4; TRBD1 matches 9 bases. The V and J ends lost 6 bases and 5 bases, in that order; junction bases with no gene match: 16. The CDR3 is made up of 18 amino acids. In germline, CDR1 is SNHLY, CDR2 FYNNEI. DNA of the CDR3: TGTGCCAGCAGAACGGGACAGGGCTCGGGAATATACAATGAAAAACTGTTTTTT. Translating gives CASRTGQGSGIYNEKLFF.

The chain carries TRBV28 and TRBJ2-3; TRBD1 agrees at 8 bases. Trimming cost V 10 bases and J 5 bases; bases outside gene matches: 8. The germline V gene encodes CDR1 MDHEN and CDR2 SYDVKM. The CDR3 loop spans 13 amino acids. CDR3 in amino acids: CAILRQGRDTQYF. CDR3 nucleotide sequence: TGTGCCATTCTAAGACAGGGGAGAGATACGCAGTATTTT.

J is TRBJ1-1 and V is TRBV6-1, with a weak D call TRBD1 (5 bases). Trimming removed 4 bases at V and 2 bases at J, with 14 bases between. Germline V CDR1 and CDR2: MNHNS, SASEGT. The CDR3 runs to 15 residues. CDR3 nucleotide sequence: TGTGCCAGCAGTGTCCAGTGGGGGGGAAACACTGAAGCTTTCTTT. It yields the protein CASSVQWGGNTEAFF.